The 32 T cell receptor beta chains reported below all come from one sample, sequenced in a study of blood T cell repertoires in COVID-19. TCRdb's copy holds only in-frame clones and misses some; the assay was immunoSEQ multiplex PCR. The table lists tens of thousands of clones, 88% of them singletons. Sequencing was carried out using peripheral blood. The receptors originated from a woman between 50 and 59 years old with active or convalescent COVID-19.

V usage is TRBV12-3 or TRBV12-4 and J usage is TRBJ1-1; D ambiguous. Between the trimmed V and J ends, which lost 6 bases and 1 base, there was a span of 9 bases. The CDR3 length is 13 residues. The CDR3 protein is CASRTTENTEAFF. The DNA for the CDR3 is TGTGCCAGCAGGACTACCGAGAACACTGAAGCTTTCTTT.

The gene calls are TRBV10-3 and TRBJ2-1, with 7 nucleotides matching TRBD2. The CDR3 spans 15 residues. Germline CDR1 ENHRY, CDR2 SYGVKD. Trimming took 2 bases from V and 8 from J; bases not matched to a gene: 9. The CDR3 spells CAISEIGGSKDEQFF. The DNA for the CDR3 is TGTGCCATCAGTGAGATAGGCGGGAGTAAAGATGAGCAGTTCTTC.

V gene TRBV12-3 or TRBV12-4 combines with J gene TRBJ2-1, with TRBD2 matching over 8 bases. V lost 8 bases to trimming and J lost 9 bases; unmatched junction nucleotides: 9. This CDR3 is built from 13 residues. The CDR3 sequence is CASVGRADGEQFF. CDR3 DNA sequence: TGTGCCAGCGTCGGGAGGGCCGACGGTGAGCAGTTCTTC.

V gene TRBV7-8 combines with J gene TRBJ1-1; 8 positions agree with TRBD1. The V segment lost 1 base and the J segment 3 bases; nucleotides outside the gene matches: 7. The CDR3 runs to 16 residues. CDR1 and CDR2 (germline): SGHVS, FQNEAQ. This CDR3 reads CASSLGRTGLHTEAFF. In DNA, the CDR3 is TGTGCCAGCAGCTTAGGGAGGACAGGGCTTCACACTGAAGCTTTCTTT.

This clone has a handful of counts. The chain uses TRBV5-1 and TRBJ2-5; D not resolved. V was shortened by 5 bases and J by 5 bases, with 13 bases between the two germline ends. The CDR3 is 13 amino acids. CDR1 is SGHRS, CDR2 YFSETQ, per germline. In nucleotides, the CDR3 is TGCGCCAGCAGGCCGAGCCAGGCGGAGACCCAGTACTTC. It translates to CASRPSQAETQYF.

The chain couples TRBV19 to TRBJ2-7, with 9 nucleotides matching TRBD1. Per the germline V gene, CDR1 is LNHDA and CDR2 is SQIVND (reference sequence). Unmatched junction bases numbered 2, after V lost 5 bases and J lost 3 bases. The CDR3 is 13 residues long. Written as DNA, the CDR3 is TGTGCCAGTAGTGTGGGACAGGGCTACGAGCAGTACTTC. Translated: CASSVGQGYEQYF.

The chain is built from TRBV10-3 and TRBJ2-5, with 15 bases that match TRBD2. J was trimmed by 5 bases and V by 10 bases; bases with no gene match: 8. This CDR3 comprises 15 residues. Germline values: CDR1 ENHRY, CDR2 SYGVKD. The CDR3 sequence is CATGLGTSGGETQYF. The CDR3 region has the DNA TGTGCCACTGGATTGGGGACTAGCGGGGGGGAGACCCAGTACTTC.

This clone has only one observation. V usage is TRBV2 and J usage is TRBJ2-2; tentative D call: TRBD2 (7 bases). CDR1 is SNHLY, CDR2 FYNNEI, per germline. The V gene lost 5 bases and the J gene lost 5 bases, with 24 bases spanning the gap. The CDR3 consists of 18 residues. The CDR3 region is CASSPRPPQGGGTGELFF. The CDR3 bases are TGTGCCAGCAGTCCCAGACCACCACAGGGAGGGGGGACCGGGGAGCTGTTTTTT.

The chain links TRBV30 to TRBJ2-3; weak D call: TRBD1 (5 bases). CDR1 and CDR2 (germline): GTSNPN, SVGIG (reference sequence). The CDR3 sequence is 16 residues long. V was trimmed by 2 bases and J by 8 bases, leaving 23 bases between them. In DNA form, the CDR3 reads TGTGCCTGGAGTCAGCCCTTTACAGCCACAGGTACTACGCAGTATTTT. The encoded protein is CAWSQPFTATGTTQYF.

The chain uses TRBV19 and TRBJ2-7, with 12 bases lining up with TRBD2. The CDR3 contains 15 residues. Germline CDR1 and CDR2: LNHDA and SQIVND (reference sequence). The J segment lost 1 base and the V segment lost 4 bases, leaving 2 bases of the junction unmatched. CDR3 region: CASSKTSGRSYEQYF. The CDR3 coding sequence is TGTGCCAGTAGTAAGACTAGCGGGAGATCCTACGAGCAGTACTTC.

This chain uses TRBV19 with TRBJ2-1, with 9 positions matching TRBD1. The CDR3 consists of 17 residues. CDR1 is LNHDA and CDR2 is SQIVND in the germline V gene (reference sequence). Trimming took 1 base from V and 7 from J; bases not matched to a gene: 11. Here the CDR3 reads CASSIVAAGTGRNEQFF. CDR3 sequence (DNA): TGTGCCAGTAGTATAGTTGCCGCCGGGACAGGGCGGAATGAGCAGTTCTTC.

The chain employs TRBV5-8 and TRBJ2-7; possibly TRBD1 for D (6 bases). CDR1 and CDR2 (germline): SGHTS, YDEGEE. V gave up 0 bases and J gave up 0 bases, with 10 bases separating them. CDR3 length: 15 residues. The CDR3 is CASSLDQGFSYEQYF. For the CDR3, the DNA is TGTGCCAGCAGCTTGGACCAGGGGTTCTCCTACGAGCAGTACTTC. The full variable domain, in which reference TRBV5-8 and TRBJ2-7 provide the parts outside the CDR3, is EAGVTQSPTHLIKTRGQQATLRCSPISGHTSVYWYQQALGLGLQFLLWYDEGEERNRGNFPPRFSGRQFPNYSSELNVNALELEDSALYLCASSLDQGFSYEQYFGPGTRLTVT.

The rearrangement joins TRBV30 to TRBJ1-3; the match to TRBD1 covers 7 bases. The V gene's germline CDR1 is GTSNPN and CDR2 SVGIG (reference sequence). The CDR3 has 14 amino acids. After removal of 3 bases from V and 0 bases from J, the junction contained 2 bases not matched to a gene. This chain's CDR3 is CAWRGTASGNTIYF. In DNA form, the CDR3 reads TGTGCCTGGAGGGGGACAGCCTCTGGAAACACCATATATTTT.

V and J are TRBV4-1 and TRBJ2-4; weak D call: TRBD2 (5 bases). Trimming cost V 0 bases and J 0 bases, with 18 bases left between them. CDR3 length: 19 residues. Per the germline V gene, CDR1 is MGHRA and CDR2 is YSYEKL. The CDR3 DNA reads TGCGCCAGCAGCCAAGATGTCGATCTAGCCTACCAAGCCAAAAACATTCAGTACTTC. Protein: CASSQDVDLAYQAKNIQYF.

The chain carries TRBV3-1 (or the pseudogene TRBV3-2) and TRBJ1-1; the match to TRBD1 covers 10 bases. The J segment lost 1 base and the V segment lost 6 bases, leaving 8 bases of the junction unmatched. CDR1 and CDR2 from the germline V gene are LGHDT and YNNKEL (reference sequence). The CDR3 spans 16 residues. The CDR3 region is CASSGWTGGANTEAFF. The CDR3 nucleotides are TGTGCCAGCAGTGGTTGGACAGGGGGAGCGAACACTGAAGCTTTCTTT.

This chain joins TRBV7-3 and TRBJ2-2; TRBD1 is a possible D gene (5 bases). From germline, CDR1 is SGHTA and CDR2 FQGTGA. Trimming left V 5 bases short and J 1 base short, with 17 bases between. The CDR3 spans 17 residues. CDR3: CASSLRAGPLNTGELFF. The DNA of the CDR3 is TGTGCCAGCAGCCTCCGGGCAGGGCCATTGAACACCGGGGAGCTGTTTTTT.

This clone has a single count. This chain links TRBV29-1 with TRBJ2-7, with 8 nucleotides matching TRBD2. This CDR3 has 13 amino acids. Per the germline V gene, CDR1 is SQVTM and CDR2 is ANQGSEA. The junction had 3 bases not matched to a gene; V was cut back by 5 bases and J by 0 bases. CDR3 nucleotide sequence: TGCAGCGTTAGTAGCGGGATCTCCTACGAGCAGTACTTC. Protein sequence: CSVSSGISYEQYF.

The DNA for the CDR3 is TGCGCCAGCAGCTTGGTTATGTCCGGGGAGCTGTTTTTT. Amino acid sequence: CASSLVMSGELFF. The chain has TRBV5-1 and TRBJ2-2; the D is unclear. CDR1 is SGHRS and CDR2 is YFSETQ in the germline V gene. The CDR3 totals 13 residues. Deletions cut 0 bases from V and 6 bases from J, with 6 bases between.

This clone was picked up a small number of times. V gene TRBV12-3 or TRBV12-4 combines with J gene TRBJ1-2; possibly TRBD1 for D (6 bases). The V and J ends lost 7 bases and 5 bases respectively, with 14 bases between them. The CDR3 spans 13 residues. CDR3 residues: CASNRGAGYGYTF. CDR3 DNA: TGTGCCAGCAATCGGGGGGCGGGTTATGGCTACACCTTC.

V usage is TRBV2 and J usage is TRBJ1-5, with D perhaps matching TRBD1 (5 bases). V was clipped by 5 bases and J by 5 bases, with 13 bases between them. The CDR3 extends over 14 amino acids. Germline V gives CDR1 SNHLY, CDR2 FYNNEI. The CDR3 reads CASSYLGGDQPQHF. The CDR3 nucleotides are TGTGCCAGCAGTTATCTGGGGGGAGATCAGCCCCAGCATTTT.

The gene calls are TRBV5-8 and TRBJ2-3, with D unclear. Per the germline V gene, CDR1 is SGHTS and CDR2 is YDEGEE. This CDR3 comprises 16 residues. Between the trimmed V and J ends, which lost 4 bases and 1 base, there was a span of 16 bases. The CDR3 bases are TGTGCCAGCAGCCCGGCGGTCCGGGTGGGCACAGATACGCAGTATTTT. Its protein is CASSPAVRVGTDTQYF.

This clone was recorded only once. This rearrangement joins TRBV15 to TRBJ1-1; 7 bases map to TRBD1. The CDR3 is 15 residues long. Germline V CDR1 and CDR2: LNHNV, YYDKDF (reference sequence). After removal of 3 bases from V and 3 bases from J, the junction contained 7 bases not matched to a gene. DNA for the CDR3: TGTGCCACCAGCAGCCTCCCAGGGGGACACACTGAAGCTTTCTTT. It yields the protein CATSSLPGGHTEAFF.

CDR3 protein: CASSLARFTPLKLDGYTF. In nucleotides, the CDR3 is TGTGCCAGCAGCTTAGCTAGATTCACCCCGTTGAAGTTAGATGGCTACACCTTC. The rearrangement uses TRBV11-3 and TRBJ1-2; D is ambiguous. CDR3 length: 18 residues. Trimming shortened V by 1 base and J by 6 bases, and 24 bases separated the two germline ends. CDR1 is SGHNT and CDR2 is YENEEA in the germline V gene.

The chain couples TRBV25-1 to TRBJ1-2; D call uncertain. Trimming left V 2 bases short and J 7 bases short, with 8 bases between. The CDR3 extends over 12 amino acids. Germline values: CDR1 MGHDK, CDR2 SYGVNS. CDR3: CASSEVWLGYTF. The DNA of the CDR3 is TGTGCCAGCAGTGAAGTGTGGCTTGGCTACACCTTC.

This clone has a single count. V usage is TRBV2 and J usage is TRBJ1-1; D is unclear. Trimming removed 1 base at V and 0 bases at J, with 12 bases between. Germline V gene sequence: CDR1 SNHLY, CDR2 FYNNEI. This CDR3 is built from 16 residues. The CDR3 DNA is TGTGCCAGCAGTGAAGATGAGGGTTGGATGAACACTGAAGCTTTCTTT. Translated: CASSEDEGWMNTEAFF.

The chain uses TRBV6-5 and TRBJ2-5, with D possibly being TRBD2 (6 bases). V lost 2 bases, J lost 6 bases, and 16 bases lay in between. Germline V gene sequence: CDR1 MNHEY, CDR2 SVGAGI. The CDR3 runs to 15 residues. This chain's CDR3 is CASSYLQGGPKTQYF. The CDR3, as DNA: TGTGCCAGCAGTTACCTTCAAGGAGGGCCGAAGACCCAGTACTTC.

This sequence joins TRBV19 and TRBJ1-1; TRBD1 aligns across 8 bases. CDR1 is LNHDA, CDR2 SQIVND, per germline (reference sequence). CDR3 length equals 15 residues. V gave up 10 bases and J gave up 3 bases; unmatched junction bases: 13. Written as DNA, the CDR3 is TGTGCCACAGCCCCGTGGCAGGGGGCGGACACTGAAGCTTTCTTT. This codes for CATAPWQGADTEAFF. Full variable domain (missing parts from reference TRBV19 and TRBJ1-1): DGGITQSPKYLFRKEGQNVTLSCEQNLNHDAMYWYRQDPGQGLRLIYYSQIVNDFQKGDIAEGYSVSREKKESFPLTVTSAQKNPTAFYLCATAPWQGADTEAFFGQGTRLTVV.

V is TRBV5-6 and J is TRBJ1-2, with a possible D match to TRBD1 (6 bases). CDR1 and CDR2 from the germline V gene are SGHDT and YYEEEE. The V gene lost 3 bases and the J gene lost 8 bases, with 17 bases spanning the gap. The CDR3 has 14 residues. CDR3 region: CASSSGAGASGYTF. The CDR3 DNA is TGTGCCAGCAGCTCAGGGGCCGGGGCGTCGGGCTACACCTTC.

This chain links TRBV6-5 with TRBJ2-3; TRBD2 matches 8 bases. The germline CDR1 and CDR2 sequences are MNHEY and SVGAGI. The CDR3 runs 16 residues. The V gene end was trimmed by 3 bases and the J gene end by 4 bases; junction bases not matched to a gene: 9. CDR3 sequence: CASSYTKAGDADTQYF. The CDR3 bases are TGTGCCAGCAGTTATACAAAAGCGGGAGACGCAGATACGCAGTATTTT.

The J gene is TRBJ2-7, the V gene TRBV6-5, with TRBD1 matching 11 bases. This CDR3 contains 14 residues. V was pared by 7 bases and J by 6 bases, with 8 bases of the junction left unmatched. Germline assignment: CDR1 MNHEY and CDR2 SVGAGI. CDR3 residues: CASTSGTGGSEQYF. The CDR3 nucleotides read TGTGCCAGCACCTCCGGGACAGGGGGGTCCGAGCAGTACTTC.

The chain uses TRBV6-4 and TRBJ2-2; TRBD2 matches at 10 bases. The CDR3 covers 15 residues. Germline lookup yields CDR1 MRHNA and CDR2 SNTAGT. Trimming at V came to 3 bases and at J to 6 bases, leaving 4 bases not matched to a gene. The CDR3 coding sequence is TGTGCCAGCAGTGAACTAGCGGGAACATCCGGGGAGCTGTTTTTT. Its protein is CASSELAGTSGELFF.

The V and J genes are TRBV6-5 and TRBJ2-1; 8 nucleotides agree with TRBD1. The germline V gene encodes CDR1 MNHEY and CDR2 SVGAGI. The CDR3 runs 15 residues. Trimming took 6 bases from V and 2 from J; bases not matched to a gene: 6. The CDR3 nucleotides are TGTGCCAGCAGGGTGCCAGGGGGCCCCTACAATGAGCAGTTCTTC. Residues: CASRVPGGPYNEQFF.